A single sample is the source of the 27 T cell receptor beta chains below, sequenced in a study of vaccination effects on CD4 cells after COVID-19. Using immunoSEQ multiplex PCR, the repertoire was profiled, and TCRdb retains in-frame clones only, with some absent. The repertoire includes about 74,000 clones, roughly three quarters of them detected once, and about 2% sits in the top ten. With roughly nine days of culture completed, CD4+ T cells were isolated. These TCRs are of unknown antigen specificity. Specimen: CD4+ T cells from PBMCs cultured without peptide, collected before COVID-19 vaccination. The receptors shown here come from a human donor who received a COVID-19 vaccine.

Comments on this clone: The same CDR3 can be traced to other DNA sequences in this sample. The V call is TRBV9, the J call TRBJ1-1; D might be TRBD1 (6 bases). The germline V and J ends were trimmed by 2 bases and 7 bases, with 12 bases remaining between them. The CDR3 runs to 13 residues. Germline loops: CDR1 SGDLS, CDR2 YYNGEE. The CDR3: CASSVVQGGEAFF. Written as DNA, the CDR3 is TGTGCCAGCAGCGTGGTACAGGGTGGTGAAGCTTTCTTT.

The chain uses TRBV10-2 and TRBJ2-3; the match to TRBD2 covers 9 bases. This CDR3 comprises 16 residues. CDR1 and CDR2 (germline): WSHSY, SAAADI. Losses at the gene ends were 8 bases for V and 11 bases for J; bases not matched to a gene: 20. The CDR3 loop reads CASGGASGVTSAGQYF. CDR3 nucleotide sequence: TGCGCCAGCGGAGGGGCTAGCGGGGTTACCTCCGCTGGGCAGTATTTT.

The DNA of the CDR3 is TGTGCCAGCAGCGTGATGGGACTAGCAGTTTACAATGAGCAGTTCTTC. It is translated as CASSVMGLAVYNEQFF. This chain connects TRBV9 to TRBJ2-1; 9 nucleotides align to TRBD2. CDR1 and CDR2 (germline): SGDLS, YYNGEE. The CDR3 runs to 16 residues. The junction had 7 bases not matched to a gene; V was cut back by 2 bases and J by 4 bases.

The V gene is TRBV2, the J gene TRBJ1-1; a weak D match, TRBD1 (5 bases). Trimming removed 6 bases at V and 1 base at J, with 15 bases between. The CDR3 contains 15 residues. Germline CDR1 is SNHLY and CDR2 is FYNNEI. DNA of the CDR3: TGTGCCAGCAGGTCGGAAAGGGGTGAGAACACTGAAGCTTTCTTT. Encoded protein: CASRSERGENTEAFF.

V usage is TRBV11-3 and J usage is TRBJ2-5, with TRBD1 matching 7 bases. J was trimmed by 2 bases and V by 5 bases; bases with no gene match: 2. In germline, CDR1 is SGHNT, CDR2 YENEEA. The CDR3 spans 13 residues. This CDR3 reads CASSRDSQETQYF. The CDR3 nucleotides read TGTGCCAGCAGCCGGGACAGTCAAGAGACCCAGTACTTC.

V usage is TRBV4-1 and J usage is TRBJ1-2, with 8 nucleotides matching TRBD1. The germline CDR1 and CDR2 sequences are MGHRA and YSYEKL. V dropped 2 bases and J dropped 8; count of bases not matched to a gene: 7. The CDR3 has 14 amino acids. CDR3 residues: CASSQNRGDRGYTF. CDR3 DNA sequence: TGCGCCAGCAGCCAAAACAGGGGGGATCGGGGCTACACCTTC.

The V call is TRBV28, the J call TRBJ2-3, with 7 positions matching TRBD1. CDR1 MDHEN and CDR2 SYDVKM come from the germline V gene. The CDR3 runs to 15 residues. Losses at the gene ends were 6 bases for V and 1 base for J; bases not matched to a gene: 7. The CDR3 nucleotides are TGTGCCAGCAGCGCAGGGGGATGGGGCACAGATACGCAGTATTTT. It translates to CASSAGGWGTDTQYF.

DNA for the CDR3: TGTGCCAGCAGAAACCCACAATACTCGGGTGGCTACACCTTC. Protein sequence: CASRNPQYSGGYTF. The genes are TRBV7-8 and TRBJ1-2; D gene unclear. CDR1 is SGHVS, CDR2 FQNEAQ, per germline. Trimming pared 6 bases from V and 7 bases from J, leaving 18 bases between. The length of the CDR3 is 14 residues.

This sequence joins TRBV28 and TRBJ1-2; no firm D call. The V end lost 2 bases, the J end lost 2 bases, and 12 bases lay between the germline ends. Germline CDR1 and CDR2: MDHEN and SYDVKM. This CDR3 is 15 amino acids long. The DNA for the CDR3 is TGTGCCAGCAGTTTAAGATCGGGTTGGAACTATGGCTACACCTTC. This codes for CASSLRSGWNYGYTF.

CDR3 bases: TGTGCCAGCAGTGAGTGGACAGGTCGCTCCTACAATGAGCAGTTCTTC. Protein product: CASSEWTGRSYNEQFF. V is TRBV6-1 and J is TRBJ2-1, with 7 positions matching TRBD1. The V gene end was trimmed by 3 bases and the J gene end by 0 bases; junction bases not matched to a gene: 5. Per germline, CDR1 MNHNS and CDR2 SASEGT. This CDR3 spans 16 amino acids.

In its sample, this clone was seen once. The chain combines TRBV7-8 with TRBJ2-7, with TRBD1 identical over 8 bases. Trimming at V came to 6 bases and at J to 5 bases, leaving 6 bases not matched to a gene. The CDR3 extends over 13 amino acids. CDR1 and CDR2 (germline): SGHVS, FQNEAQ. CDR3 DNA sequence: TGTGCCAGCAGTTGGGACAGGCTAAACGAGCAGTACGTC. This translates into CASSWDRLNEQYV.

This rearrangement joins TRBV9 to TRBJ2-5; D possibly corresponds to TRBD2 (5 bases). Germline CDR1 reads SGDLS; CDR2 reads YYNGEE. The CDR3 totals 14 residues. V was pared by 4 bases and J by 2 bases, with 12 bases between. The CDR3 spells CASSSRDQQETQYF. The CDR3 DNA follows: TGTGCCAGCAGCTCCCGGGATCAGCAAGAGACCCAGTACTTC. Combining the CDR3 with reference TRBV9 and TRBJ2-5 gives the whole variable domain DSGVTQTPKHLITATGQRVTLRCSPRSGDLSVYWYQQSLDQGLQFLIQYYNGEERAKGNILERFSAQQFPDLHSELNLSSLELGDSALYFCASSSRDQQETQYFGPGTRLLVL.

The rearrangement uses TRBV7-9 and TRBJ2-2, with D unclear. Per germline, CDR1 SEHNR and CDR2 FQNEAQ (reference sequence). Trimming cost V 4 bases and J 0 bases, with 9 bases left between them. The CDR3 has 15 amino acids. CDR3 region: CASSSVGANTGELFF. As DNA, the CDR3 is TGTGCCAGCAGCTCTGTAGGAGCGAACACCGGGGAGCTGTTTTTT.

This clone was found once. This chain joins TRBV19 and TRBJ2-2; 7 nucleotides agree with TRBD1. CDR1 is LNHDA, CDR2 SQIVND, per germline (reference sequence). Trimming removed 3 bases from V and 4 bases from J; junction bases left unmatched: 8. This CDR3 is 16 amino acids long. The CDR3 nucleotides read TGTGCCAGTAGTATTGCGACAGGGCGTATCACCGGGGAGCTGTTTTTT. Its protein product is CASSIATGRITGELFF.

The CDR3 nucleotides read TGCGCCAGCAGCCGCCGACAGGGGAACACTGAAGCTTTCTTT. It specifies CASSRRQGNTEAFF. V is TRBV4-3 and J is TRBJ1-1, with TRBD1 matching 7 bases. The CDR3 loop spans 14 amino acids. The germline V gene encodes CDR1 LGHNA and CDR2 YSLEER. With V trimmed by 4 bases and J by 1 base, 3 bases remained unmatched.

The chain uses TRBV6-4 and TRBJ2-7, with TRBD1 matching over 9 bases. This CDR3 is built from 12 residues. Germline V lookup: CDR1 MRHNA, CDR2 SNTAGT. V shed 3 bases, J shed 8 bases, and the junction held 2 bases outside the gene matches. CDR3 nucleotide sequence: TGTGCCAGCAGTGATGGGACAGGGCAGCAGTACGTC. It yields the protein CASSDGTGQQYV.

The rearrangement links TRBV5-1 to TRBJ2-1, with TRBD2 matching 12 bases. The CDR3 sequence is 16 residues long. The V gene's germline CDR1 is SGHRS and CDR2 YFSETQ. V trimming: 4 bases; J trimming: 0 bases; junction bases outside the gene matches: 2. CDR3 residues: CASSALAGGSYNEQFF. CDR3 DNA: TGCGCCAGCAGCGCACTAGCGGGGGGCTCCTACAATGAGCAGTTCTTC.

The CDR3 reads CASSPDRSNQPQHF. The CDR3 DNA is TGTGCCAGTAGTCCCGACAGAAGCAATCAGCCCCAGCATTTT. This rearrangement joins TRBV19 to TRBJ1-5; D possibly corresponds to TRBD1 (5 bases). V was pared by 5 bases and J by 1 base, with 9 bases between. The CDR3 is 14 amino acids. The germline CDR1 and CDR2 sequences are LNHDA and SQIVND (reference sequence).

This clone was found once. The V gene is TRBV7-3, the J gene TRBJ2-2; unclear D gene. The germline gives CDR1 SGHTA, CDR2 FQGTGA. CDR3 length: 16 residues. V was trimmed by 2 bases and J by 4 bases, leaving 14 bases between them. CDR3 coding DNA: TGTGCCAGCAGCTTAGAGCCCGCCCCGGGCACCGGGGAGCTGTTTTTT. The encoded protein is CASSLEPAPGTGELFF.

The chain joins TRBV15 to TRBJ1-2, with D tentatively TRBD1 (5 bases). V was trimmed by 0 bases and J by 8 bases, leaving 13 bases between them. The CDR3 totals 14 residues. CDR1 LNHNV and CDR2 YYDKDF come from the germline V gene (reference sequence). The CDR3 DNA follows: TGTGCCACCAGCAGAGATGTAGGGGATGAGGGCTACACCTTC. The encoded protein is CATSRDVGDEGYTF.

V and J are TRBV2 and TRBJ2-3; D unresolved. V was clipped by 6 bases and J by 6 bases, with 7 bases between them. Germline V gene sequence: CDR1 SNHLY, CDR2 FYNNEI. There are 11 residues in the CDR3. The CDR3 coding sequence is TGTGCCAGCAGCGCCTACGATACGCAGTATTTT. Translated: CASSAYDTQYF.

The chain joins TRBV11-2 to TRBJ2-1; D is unclear. Per germline, CDR1 SGHAT and CDR2 FQNNGV. This CDR3 region has 14 residues. V was trimmed by 3 bases and J by 9 bases, leaving 15 bases between them. CDR3 loop: CASSFCYRLPEQFF. The CDR3 nucleotides are TGTGCCAGCAGCTTTTGCTACCGACTTCCTGAGCAGTTCTTC.

For the CDR3, the DNA is TGTGCCAGCCCACACCGGAGCAGGGGCGCCTCCGAGCAGTACGTC. Translation gives CASPHRSRGASEQYV. This chain links TRBV21-1 with TRBJ2-7; the table's D call, TRBD1, has no DNA check behind it. TRBV21-1 is labeled a pseudogene. The CDR3 sequence is 15 residues long.

The chain recombines TRBV30 with TRBJ1-2; no definite D call. Trimming stripped 3 bases from V and 7 bases from J, with 9 bases between. The germline CDR1 and CDR2 sequences are GTSNPN and SVGIG (reference sequence). The CDR3 extends over 11 amino acids. Here the CDR3 DNA reads TGTGCCTGGAGCTGGGGTCCTGGCTACACCTTC. This codes for CAWSWGPGYTF.

V gene TRBV3-1 (or the pseudogene TRBV3-2) combines with J gene TRBJ1-5; D remains ambiguous. This CDR3 spans 14 amino acids. Germline V gene sequence: CDR1 LGHDT, CDR2 YNNKEL (reference sequence). The V and J ends lost 0 bases and 2 bases respectively, with 5 bases between them. The CDR3 loop reads CASSQDRGNQPQHF. CDR3 DNA: TGTGCCAGCAGCCAAGATCGAGGCAATCAGCCCCAGCATTTT.

This clone was seen once. The chain employs TRBV9 and TRBJ1-3; no clear D. The germline V and J ends were trimmed by 0 bases and 2 bases, with 9 bases remaining between them. This CDR3 has 15 residues. In germline, CDR1 is SGDLS, CDR2 YYNGEE. CDR3 sequence (DNA): TGTGCCAGCAGCGTAGGTTCGGGAACTGGAAACACCATATATTTT. Its translation is CASSVGSGTGNTIYF.

V gene TRBV28 combines with J gene TRBJ2-4; D remains unclear. This CDR3 spans 13 amino acids. Germline CDR1 reads MDHEN; CDR2 reads SYDVKM. V was pared by 3 bases and J by 6 bases, with 9 bases between. DNA for the CDR3: TGTGCCAGCAGTTTGGGTGTTGGAAACATTCAGTACTTC. Translated, it gives CASSLGVGNIQYF.